The present T cell receptor (beta chain) was sequenced within a study of T-cell reconstitution after alpha-beta-depleted transplantation in children. Whole-study findings and limits: Reportedly, only several hundred clones from non-depleted graft cells drove alpha-beta T-cell counts at about two months. Hyperexpanded clones declined; after one year, newly produced T cells mostly supplied diversity. In some patients, recipient T cells and intrathymic progenitors surviving conditioning explained high day-60 diversity.

Preparation of the TCRbeta library was carried out with unique molecular identifiers. TCRdb re-called the PCR reads through MiXCR, storing one row per CDR3 protein. This sample carries around 300,000 distinct CDR3 sequences, 9.5% to 13% of them seen once, and the ten largest clones take about 25%. This clonotype showed up just a few times. Its target is not known. This CDR3 region has 17 residues. With 3 bases clipped from V and 0 bases from J, the junction kept 3 bases outside the gene matches. The V gene's germline CDR1 is MNHNS and CDR2 SASEGT. This receptor was taken from a male patient between 2 and 9 years old who had a stem cell transplant for chronic granulomatous disease, so the T cells may come from the graft donor. The chain couples TRBV6-1 to TRBJ2-1; 12 positions agree with TRBD2. Sequenced here: peripheral blood, sampled 180 days after TCRalphabeta/CD19-depleted stem cell transplant. CDR3 coding DNA: TGTGCCAGCAGTGAGACTAGCGGGGGAAGCTCCTACAATGAGCAGTTCTTC. This codes for CASSETSGGSSYNEQFF.